The 5 T cell receptor beta chains below all came from one sample that was sequenced in a study of graft-versus-host responses after intestinal transplantation. TCRdb keeps only in-frame clones here, not all; method: immunoSEQ multiplex PCR. The table lists about 16,000 clones, about 87% of them singletons, with around 5.8% in the top ten. Sequencing was performed on PBMCs, taken around 110 days after intestinal transplant. Receptors were obtained from a human patient who received an intestinal transplant, so some T cells may come from the graft donor.

The chain is built from TRBV28 and TRBJ1-4; 9 bases map to TRBD1. CDR1 and CDR2 (germline): MDHEN, SYDVKM. The CDR3 extends over 16 amino acids. Trimming took 5 bases from V and 6 from J; bases not matched to a gene: 10. The CDR3: CASSLYHGTGYEKLFF. CDR3 in DNA: TGTGCCAGCAGTCTTTACCACGGGACAGGGTATGAAAAACTGTTTTTT.

The rearrangement uses TRBV7-6 and TRBJ2-3; 7 nucleotides agree with TRBD1. Looked up from germline, CDR1 is SGHVS and CDR2 is FNYEAQ. Trimming removed 6 bases from V and 2 bases from J; junction bases left unmatched: 17. The CDR3 consists of 18 residues. The CDR3: CASRLTPAQGLDTDTQYF. The DNA of the CDR3 is TGTGCCAGCAGGCTAACCCCCGCACAGGGGTTAGACACAGATACGCAGTATTTT.

The rearrangement uses TRBV5-1 and TRBJ1-1; the D is unclear. Germline V gives CDR1 SGHRS, CDR2 YFSETQ. V was trimmed by 5 bases and J by 1 base, leaving 15 bases between them. The CDR3 covers 15 residues. This CDR3 reads CASRRPKEPNTEAFF. CDR3 DNA: TGCGCCAGCAGACGCCCCAAGGAACCGAACACTGAAGCTTTCTTT. The full variable domain, its missing parts supplied by reference TRBV5-1 and TRBJ1-1, is KAGVTQTPRYLIKTRGQQVTLSCSPISGHRSVSWYQQTPGQGLQFLFEYFSETQRNKGNFPGRFSGRQFSNSRSEMNVSTLELGDSALYLCASRRPKEPNTEAFFGQGTRLTVV.

J is TRBJ1-2 and V is TRBV6-1, with D uncertain. V lost 1 base and J lost 14, with 11 bases in between. CDR3 length: 11 amino acids. Germline lookup yields CDR1 MNHNS and CDR2 SASEGT. The CDR3 DNA is TGTGCCAGCAGTGAAGGACCCAGGAAAACCTTC. Amino acids: CASSEGPRKTF.

This sequence joins TRBV11-3 and TRBJ2-3; D remains unclear. Germline V gives CDR1 SGHNT, CDR2 YENEEA. Trimming took 0 bases from V and 4 from J, leaving 8 bases between them. This CDR3 region has 14 residues. CDR3 protein: CASSLDSLADTQYF. The CDR3 DNA sequence: TGTGCCAGCAGCTTAGATTCCCTAGCAGATACGCAGTATTTT.